What follows are 5 T cell receptor beta chains derived from one specimen sequenced in a study of T cells in Graves' hyperthyroidism and ophthalmopathy. RNA transcripts gave rise to amplified TCR beta CDR3 regions. The HTBI primer set drove a first-round RT-PCR of the TCR CDR3. A single record per CDR3 protein comes from TCRdb applying MiXCR to the multiplex PCR reads. The sample has more than 650,000 distinct CDR3 sequences; around 13% are singletons. Material: blood. All receptors derive from a woman between 18 and 29 years old with Graves' hyperthyroidism.

The chain couples TRBV7-2 to TRBJ2-3; 12 bases map to TRBD1. J was trimmed by 5 bases and V by 9 bases; bases with no gene match: 6. CDR1 and CDR2 from the germline V gene are SGHTA and FQGNSA. This CDR3 spans 14 amino acids. CDR3 DNA: TGTGCCAGTTCCGGGACAGGGGGCGTAGATACGCAGTATTTT. It is translated as CASSGTGGVDTQYF.

V and J are TRBV13 and TRBJ2-1; the match to TRBD2 covers 7 bases. Germline-derived CDR1 and CDR2 are PRHDT and FYEKMQ (reference sequence). The junction had 9 bases not matched to a gene; V was cut back by 3 bases and J by 4 bases. The CDR3 extends over 16 amino acids. The CDR3 region is CASSLGLADRYNEQFF. The CDR3 coding sequence is TGTGCCAGCAGCTTGGGCCTAGCGGATAGATACAATGAGCAGTTCTTC.

This clonotype came up a few times. The chain recombines TRBV7-9 with TRBJ2-1; 11 positions match TRBD2. The germline V gene has CDR1 SEHNR and CDR2 FQNEAQ (reference sequence). The CDR3 is 17 residues long. J gave up 8 bases and V 2 bases, and 11 bases lay outside the gene matches. This CDR3 reads CASSLFASGRRLHEQFF. CDR3 sequence (DNA): TGTGCCAGCAGCTTATTCGCTAGCGGGAGGAGGCTGCATGAGCAGTTCTTC.

V is TRBV12-3 or TRBV12-4 and J is TRBJ2-6; D is possibly TRBD1 (6 bases). Trimming pared 6 bases from V and 2 bases from J, leaving 23 bases between. The CDR3 is 19 residues long. CDR3 coding DNA: TGTGCCAGCAGACAACCCGCCGGGACACCGGGGACTGGGGCCAACGTCCTGACTTTC. This translates into CASRQPAGTPGTGANVLTF.

This clonotype appeared many times. V gene TRBV2 combines with J gene TRBJ1-2; 8 bases are shared with TRBD1. The length of the CDR3 is 14 residues. CDR1 and CDR2 from the germline V gene are SNHLY and FYNNEI. Trimming cost V 11 bases and J 5 bases; bases outside gene matches: 13. The CDR3 nucleotides are TGTGCCGTACAATACGGGACAGGACCTTATGGCTACACCTTC. Translation: CAVQYGTGPYGYTF.